The sequence of this TCR beta chain was determined in a study of blood T cell repertoires in COVID-19. The germline V gene encodes CDR1 SGHTS and CDR2 YDEGEE. CDR3 length equals 12 residues. The germline V and J ends were trimmed by 8 bases and 2 bases, with 10 bases remaining between them. Authors' processing steps: From reference gene primer amplification, estimates of nucleated cell counts were derived. Data came from immunoSEQ multiplex PCR; TCRdb stores just in-frame clones and leaves some out. V and J calls and clone size are as listed in that table; D and trimming were resolved from the DNA. This sample has 270,000 or so clones, with almost 90% found just once.

The V and J genes are TRBV5-8 and TRBJ1-2, with D uncertain. Sequencing was done on a sample of peripheral blood. The source is a woman aged 55-69 years with COVID-19, enrolled during active disease. The CDR3 sequence: CARGRENYGYTF. The CDR3 DNA reads as TGTGCCAGGGGGAGGGAAAACTATGGCTACACCTTC.